Below, one T cell receptor beta chain is given with its context. Its antigen is not identified. The authors prepared UMI-labeled TRB cDNA libraries by 5' RACE. TCRdb reprocessed the 5' RACE reads; each CDR3 protein has one entry and no DNA is given. The sample includes 120,000 to 150,000 distinct CDR3 sequences. This specimen comes from a study of CXCR3-negative and CXCR3-positive naive CD8 T cells. Study outcomes and limitations: Memory, not naive, CXCR3-negative and CXCR3-positive cells differed in TRBV-TRBJ usage. Greater hydrophobicity was found in TRB CDR3s of CXCR3-positive naive cells than of CXCR3-negative naive cells.

CDR1 and CDR2 from the germline V gene are MNHEY and SVGEGT. The CDR3 spans 13 residues. The sorter processed each CD8+ T cell subset in triplicate at some 300,000 cells apiece. Sequencing was done on a sample of naive CXCR3+ CD8+ T cells from blood. Subset noted: CD45RO-CCR7+CD27+CD95- naive CD8+ T cells expressing CXCR3 (TNR3+). The sequence came from a human donor in good health. Some clones in this sample may be carry-over from other donors' samples. The J gene is TRBJ1-6, the V gene TRBV6-2 or TRBV6-3. The CDR3: CASSYSDNSPLHF.